Following are 18 T cell receptor beta chains from one sample sequenced in a study of STAT5B mutations in CD4+ large granular lymphocyte leukemia. Assay used: immunoSEQ multiplex PCR; TCRdb lists only in-frame clones, some missing. Among tens of thousands of clones listed, less than 80% were seen once. Source material: CD4+ T cells from blood buffy coats. These receptors came from a human donor in good health.

The chain uses TRBV9 and TRBJ1-1; 7 nucleotides match TRBD1. Looked up from germline, CDR1 is SGDLS and CDR2 is YYNGEE. Unmatched junction bases numbered 3, after V lost 2 bases and J lost 5 bases. The CDR3 extends over 13 amino acids. The CDR3 region is CASSVTGLTEAFF. In nucleotides, the CDR3 is TGTGCCAGCAGCGTGACAGGGTTGACTGAAGCTTTCTTT.

The rearrangement links TRBV5-6 to TRBJ2-5, with a tentative D call TRBD1 (6 bases). CDR1 and CDR2 from the germline V gene are SGHDT and YYEEEE. The CDR3 contains 15 residues. The V end was cut by 6 bases, the J end by 2 bases, with 17 bases between. DNA of the CDR3: TGTGCCAGCATCCAGAAGATTACAGGGCAAGAGACCCAGTACTTC. Amino acid sequence: CASIQKITGQETQYF.

The chain joins TRBV7-3 to TRBJ2-7; D not certain. The length of the CDR3 is 13 residues. V lost 1 base to trimming and J lost 5 bases, with 9 bases between them. Germline lookup yields CDR1 SGHTA and CDR2 FQGTGA. CDR3 bases: TGTGCCAGCAGCTTAAATCATTTACACGAGCAGTACTTC. Encoded protein: CASSLNHLHEQYF.

This chain connects TRBV28 to TRBJ1-2; a weak D match, TRBD1 (6 bases). The CDR3 has 17 residues. Trimming left V 8 bases short and J 0 bases short, with 22 bases between. Germline V gene sequence: CDR1 MDHEN, CDR2 SYDVKM. The CDR3 region is CASGDAGALGANYGYTF. DNA for the CDR3: TGTGCCAGCGGCGACGCGGGGGCGCTGGGGGCTAACTATGGCTACACCTTC.

The rearrangement joins TRBV5-1 to TRBJ1-2; 7 positions match TRBD1. This CDR3 region has 14 residues. Looked up from germline, CDR1 is SGHRS and CDR2 is YFSETQ. V lost 4 bases to trimming and J lost 2 bases; unmatched junction nucleotides: 5. This chain's CDR3 is CASSVQTGNYGYTF. CDR3 DNA: TGCGCCAGCAGCGTACAGACAGGGAACTATGGCTACACCTTC.

The chain links TRBV23-1 to TRBJ2-7; no reliable D call. TRBV23-1 is filed as an ORF, its function uncertain. CDR3 length: 17 amino acids. V was shortened by 0 bases and J by 4 bases, with 19 bases between the two germline ends. The CDR3 region has the DNA TGCGCCAGCAGTCAATCTACACGGCAGCAAACAAAGTACGAGCAGTACTTC. Amino acid sequence: CASSQSTRQQTKYEQYF.

The chain joins TRBV11-2 to TRBJ1-1; TRBD1 might be the D (6 bases). CDR3 length: 14 amino acids. The ends were cut back, 3 bases at V and 1 base at J, with 9 bases in the middle. The germline V gene has CDR1 SGHAT and CDR2 FQNNGV. The CDR3 region is CASSLDSRNTEAFF. CDR3 in DNA: TGTGCCAGCAGCTTGGACAGCAGGAACACTGAAGCTTTCTTT. The whole variable domain, remainder taken from reference TRBV11-2 and TRBJ1-1, is EAGVAQSPRYKIIEKRQSVAFWCNPISGHATLYWYQQILGQGPKLLIQFQNNGVVDDSQLPKDRFSAERLKGVDSTLKIQPAKLEDSAVYLCASSLDSRNTEAFFGQGTRLTVV.

The chain carries TRBV7-9 and TRBJ1-4; 7 nucleotides align to TRBD1. V shed 5 bases and J 8 bases; nucleotides not matched to a gene: 8. This CDR3 has 14 residues. The V gene's germline CDR1 is SEHNR and CDR2 FQNEAQ (reference sequence). The CDR3 sequence: CASSRDRVGEKLFF. Written as DNA, the CDR3 is TGTGCCAGCAGCCGTGACAGGGTAGGAGAAAAACTGTTTTTT.

The chain carries TRBV28 and TRBJ1-5; the D is unclear. The V and J ends lost 5 bases and 6 bases respectively, with 14 bases between them. The CDR3 has 14 residues. Germline CDR1 reads MDHEN; CDR2 reads SYDVKM. The chain's CDR3 is CASSAPTGGQPQHF. The DNA for the CDR3 is TGTGCCAGCAGTGCCCCGACCGGCGGTCAGCCCCAGCATTTT. Variable domain in full (rest from reference TRBV28 and TRBJ1-5): DVKVTQSSRYLVKRTGEKVFLECVQDMDHENMFWYRQDPGLGLRLIYFSYDVKMKEKGDIPEGYSVSREKKERFSLILESASTNQTSMYLCASSAPTGGQPQHFGDGTRLSIL.

This chain connects TRBV19 to TRBJ1-2, with D possibly matching TRBD1 (5 bases). The V and J ends lost 5 bases and 4 bases respectively, with 14 bases between them. The CDR3 spans 14 residues. Germline assignment: CDR1 LNHDA and CDR2 SQIVND (reference sequence). This CDR3 is CASSRPGYGYGYTF. The CDR3 DNA is TGTGCCAGTAGTCGTCCAGGGTACGGCTATGGCTACACCTTC.

This clone has a single count. The genes are TRBV7-2 and TRBJ2-5; 9 nucleotides agree with TRBD1. The CDR3 runs 13 residues. Germline values: CDR1 SGHTA, CDR2 FQGNSA. V was pared by 5 bases and J by 5 bases, with 3 bases of the junction left unmatched. The chain's CDR3 is CASSRDRVETQYF. The CDR3 bases are TGTGCCAGCAGCCGGGACAGGGTTGAGACCCAGTACTTC.

This clone occurred a few times. CDR3 in DNA: TGTGCCACCCAGGGGGGGGATCGACAGCCCCAGCATTTT. Protein product: CATQGGDRQPQHF. The chain is built from TRBV10-3 and TRBJ1-5; TRBD1 matches 7 bases. Per germline, CDR1 ENHRY and CDR2 SYGVKD. J gave up 7 bases and V 10 bases, and 10 bases lay outside the gene matches. CDR3 length: 13 residues.

The chain employs TRBV7-9 and TRBJ2-3; possibly TRBD1 or TRBD2 for D (5 bases each). V lost 5 bases and J 4 bases, leaving 13 bases between the germline ends. There are 14 residues in the CDR3. Germline CDR1 SEHNR, CDR2 FQNEAQ (reference sequence). CDR3 loop: CASSLHRRADTQYF. CDR3 DNA: TGTGCCAGCAGCCTACACAGGCGGGCAGATACGCAGTATTTT.

The chain couples TRBV30 to TRBJ2-1; a possible D gene is TRBD2 (6 bases). V was cut by 4 bases and J by 0 bases, with 7 bases left in between. Looked up from germline, CDR1 is GTSNPN and CDR2 is SVGIG (reference sequence). CDR3 length equals 13 residues. CDR3 bases: TGTGCCTGGACCGGGAGCTCCTACAATGAGCAGTTCTTC. It yields the protein CAWTGSSYNEQFF.

Only a few counts were recorded for this clone. The rearrangement joins TRBV5-1 to TRBJ1-1; 9 positions match TRBD1. This CDR3 has 13 residues. The germline gives CDR1 SGHRS, CDR2 YFSETQ. The V gene end was trimmed by 5 bases and the J gene end by 5 bases; junction bases not matched to a gene: 4. The CDR3 region is CASRQTGGTEAFF. Written as DNA, the CDR3 is TGCGCCAGCAGGCAGACAGGGGGGACTGAAGCTTTCTTT.

There are a few counts of this clone. The V call is TRBV19, the J call TRBJ1-4; the match to TRBD1 covers 9 bases. Germline V lookup: CDR1 LNHDA, CDR2 SQIVND (reference sequence). The CDR3 spans 15 residues. V dropped 5 bases and J dropped 8; count of bases not matched to a gene: 9. The CDR3 spells CASSSSGTGREKLFF. The DNA of the CDR3 is TGTGCCAGTAGTTCCTCCGGGACAGGGAGGGAAAAACTGTTTTTT.

The chain recombines TRBV6-5 with TRBJ1-1, with D hard to call. The CDR3 extends over 13 amino acids. Germline V gene lookup returns CDR1 MNHEY and CDR2 SVGAGI. Between the trimmed V and J ends, which lost 9 bases and 4 bases, there was a span of 15 bases. Here the CDR3 reads CASTYRLGTEAFF. The DNA for the CDR3 is TGTGCCAGTACTTATCGGTTGGGCACTGAAGCTTTCTTT.

CDR3 in amino acids: CASSLALDTYNEQFF. CDR3 bases: TGCGCCAGCAGCTTGGCTCTGGATACCTACAATGAGCAGTTCTTC. The V gene is TRBV5-1, the J gene TRBJ2-1, with no clear D. CDR1 and CDR2 (germline): SGHRS, YFSETQ. V was trimmed by 0 bases and J by 2 bases, leaving 9 bases between them. The CDR3 spans 15 residues.